This TCR beta chain is drawn from a study of blood T cell repertoires in COVID-19. Study in general: From T cells, B-cell-depleted T cells, or PBMCs came the material, which was cDNA or gDNA.

Libraries were prepared by immunoSEQ multiplex PCR; TCRdb keeps only in-frame clonotypes and omits some of them. The sample holds tens of thousands of clones; nearly 90% are singletons and the top ten take 2.9%. Germline V gives CDR1 SNHLY, CDR2 FYNNEI. V lost 4 bases and J 2 bases, leaving 20 bases between the germline ends. The CDR3 spans 17 residues. The sample comprised peripheral blood. V and J are TRBV2 and TRBJ1-1, with D perhaps matching TRBD1 (5 bases). This TCR was sampled from an elderly woman with acute or convalescent COVID-19. The chain's CDR3 is CASSGKDTTFPNTEAFF. CDR3 nucleotide sequence: TGTGCCAGCAGTGGAAAGGACACGACATTCCCCAACACTGAAGCTTTCTTT.